Shown below are 2 T cell receptor beta chains from a single sample sequenced in a study of blood T cells in healthy people across ages. A sample-barcoded 5' primer and a J-beta primer mix were used in a second PCR of roughly 7 to 11 cycles. TCRdb analysed the 5' RACE reads with MiXCR anew, one entry per CDR3 protein. Of approximately 1.5 million distinct CDR3 sequences listed, approximately 32% are singletons. Sequences were obtained from blood. The receptor source for this set is a young woman in good health.

V and J are TRBV27 and TRBJ2-3; tentatively, D is TRBD2 (5 bases). V lost 2 bases, J lost 4 bases, and 7 bases lay in between. The CDR3 is 13 amino acids. Germline CDR1 MNHEY, CDR2 SMNVEV (reference sequence). Here the CDR3 reads CASSLTSPDTQYF. In nucleotides, the CDR3 is TGTGCCAGCAGTTTAACTAGTCCAGATACGCAGTATTTT.

The table lists this clonotype with a few counts. The chain links TRBV6-2 or TRBV6-3 to TRBJ1-6; a weak D match, TRBD1 (6 bases). Trimming removed 8 bases at V and 10 bases at J, with 21 bases between. CDR3 size: 15 residues. From germline, CDR1 is MNHEY and CDR2 SVGEGT. The CDR3, as DNA: TGTGCCAGCTCCAGACCGACAGGTTTAGGGTCACCCCTCCACTTT. Amino acids: CASSRPTGLGSPLHF.